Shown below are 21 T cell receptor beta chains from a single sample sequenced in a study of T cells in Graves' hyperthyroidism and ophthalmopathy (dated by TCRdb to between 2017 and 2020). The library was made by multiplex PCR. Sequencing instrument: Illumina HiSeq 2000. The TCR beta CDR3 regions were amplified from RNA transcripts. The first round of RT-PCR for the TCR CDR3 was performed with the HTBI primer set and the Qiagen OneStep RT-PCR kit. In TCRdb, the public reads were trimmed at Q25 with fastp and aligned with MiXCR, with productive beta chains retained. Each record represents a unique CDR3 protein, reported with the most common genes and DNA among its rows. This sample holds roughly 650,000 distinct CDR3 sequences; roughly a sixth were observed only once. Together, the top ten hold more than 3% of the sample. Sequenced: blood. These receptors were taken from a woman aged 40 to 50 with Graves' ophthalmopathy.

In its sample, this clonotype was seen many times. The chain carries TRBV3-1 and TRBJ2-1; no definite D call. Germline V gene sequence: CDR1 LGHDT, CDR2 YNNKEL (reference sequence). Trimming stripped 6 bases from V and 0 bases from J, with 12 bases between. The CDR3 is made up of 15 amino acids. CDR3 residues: CASRLGLDSYNEQFF. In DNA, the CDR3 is TGTGCCAGCAGGCTAGGATTAGACTCCTACAATGAGCAGTTCTTC.

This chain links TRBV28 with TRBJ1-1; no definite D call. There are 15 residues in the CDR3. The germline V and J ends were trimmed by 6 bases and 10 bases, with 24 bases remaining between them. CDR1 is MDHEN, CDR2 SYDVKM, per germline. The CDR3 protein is CASSPWGEVAMGAFF. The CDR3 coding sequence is TGTGCCAGCAGCCCCTGGGGAGAAGTGGCCATGGGAGCTTTCTTT.

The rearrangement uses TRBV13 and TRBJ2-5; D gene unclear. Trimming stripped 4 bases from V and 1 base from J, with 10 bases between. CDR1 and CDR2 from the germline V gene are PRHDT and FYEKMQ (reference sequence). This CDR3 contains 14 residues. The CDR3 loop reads CASSSPQPQETQYF. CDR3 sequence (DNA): TGTGCCAGCAGCTCACCACAGCCCCAAGAGACCCAGTACTTC.

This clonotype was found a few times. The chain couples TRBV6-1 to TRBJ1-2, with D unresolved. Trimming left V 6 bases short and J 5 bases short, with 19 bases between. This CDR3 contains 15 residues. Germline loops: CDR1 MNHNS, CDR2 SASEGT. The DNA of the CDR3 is TGTGCCAGCAGCGGGGTTTCGGGAGTAGGGTATGGCTACACCTTC. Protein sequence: CASSGVSGVGYGYTF.

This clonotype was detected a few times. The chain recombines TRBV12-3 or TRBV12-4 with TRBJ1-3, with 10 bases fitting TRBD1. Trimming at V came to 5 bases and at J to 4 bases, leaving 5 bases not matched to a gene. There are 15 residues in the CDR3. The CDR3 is CASSLWDRGGNTIYF. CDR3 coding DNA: TGTGCCAGCAGTCTATGGGACAGGGGAGGAAACACCATATATTTT.

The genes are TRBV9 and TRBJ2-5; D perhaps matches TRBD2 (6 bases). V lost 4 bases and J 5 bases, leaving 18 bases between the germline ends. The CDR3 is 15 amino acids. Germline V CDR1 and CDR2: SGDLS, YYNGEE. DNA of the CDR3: TGTGCCAGCAGCTTCCGCGGGACGGCTAGGGAGACCCAGTACTTC. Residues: CASSFRGTARETQYF.

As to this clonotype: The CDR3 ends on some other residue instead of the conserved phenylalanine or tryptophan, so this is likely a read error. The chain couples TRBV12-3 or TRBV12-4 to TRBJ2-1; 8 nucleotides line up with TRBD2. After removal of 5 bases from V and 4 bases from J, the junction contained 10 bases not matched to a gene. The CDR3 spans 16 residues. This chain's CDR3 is CASSLQGRGGYNEQFS. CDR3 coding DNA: TGTGCCAGCAGTCTACAAGGTCGGGGGGGGTACAATGAGCAGTTCTCC.

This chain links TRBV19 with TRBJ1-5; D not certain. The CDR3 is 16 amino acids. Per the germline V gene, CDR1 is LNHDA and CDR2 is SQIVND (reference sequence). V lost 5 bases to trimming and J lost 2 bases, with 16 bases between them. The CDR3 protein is CASSSLYAGGNQPQHF. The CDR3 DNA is TGTGCCAGTAGTTCCCTCTACGCTGGGGGCAATCAGCCCCAGCATTTT.

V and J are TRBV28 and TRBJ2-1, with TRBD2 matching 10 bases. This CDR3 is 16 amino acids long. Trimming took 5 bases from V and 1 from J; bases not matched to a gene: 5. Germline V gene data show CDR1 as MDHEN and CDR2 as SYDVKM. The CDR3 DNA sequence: TGTGCCAGCAGTGGACCGACTAGCGGGTCCTACAATGAGCAGTTCTTC. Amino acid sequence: CASSGPTSGSYNEQFF. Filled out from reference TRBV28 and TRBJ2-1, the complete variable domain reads DVKVTQSSRYLVKRTGEKVFLECVQDMDHENMFWYRQDPGLGLRLIYFSYDVKMKEKGDIPEGYSVSREKKERFSLILESASTNQTSMYLCASSGPTSGSYNEQFFGPGTRLTVL.

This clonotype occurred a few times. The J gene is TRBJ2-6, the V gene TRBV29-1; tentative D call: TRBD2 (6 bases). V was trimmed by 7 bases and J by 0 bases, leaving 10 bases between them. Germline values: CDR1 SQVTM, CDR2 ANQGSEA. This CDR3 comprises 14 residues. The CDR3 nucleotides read TGCAGCGCGACTAGTTCCTCTGGGGCCAACGTCCTGACTTTC. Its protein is CSATSSSGANVLTF.

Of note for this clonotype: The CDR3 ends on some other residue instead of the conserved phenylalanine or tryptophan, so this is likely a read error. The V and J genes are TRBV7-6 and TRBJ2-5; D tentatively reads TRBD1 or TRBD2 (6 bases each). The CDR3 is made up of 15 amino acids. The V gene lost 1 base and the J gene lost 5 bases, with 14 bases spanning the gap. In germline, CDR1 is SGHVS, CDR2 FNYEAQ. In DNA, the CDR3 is TGTGCCAGCAGCTTAGAGGGGGGCAGTTCCGAGACCCAGTACTAC. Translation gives CASSLEGGSSETQYY.

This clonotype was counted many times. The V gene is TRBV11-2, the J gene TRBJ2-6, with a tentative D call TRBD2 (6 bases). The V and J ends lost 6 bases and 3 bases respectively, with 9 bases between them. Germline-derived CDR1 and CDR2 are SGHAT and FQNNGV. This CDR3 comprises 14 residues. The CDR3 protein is CASRVGGGANVLTF. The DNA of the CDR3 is TGTGCCAGCAGGGTGGGAGGTGGGGCCAACGTCCTGACTTTC.

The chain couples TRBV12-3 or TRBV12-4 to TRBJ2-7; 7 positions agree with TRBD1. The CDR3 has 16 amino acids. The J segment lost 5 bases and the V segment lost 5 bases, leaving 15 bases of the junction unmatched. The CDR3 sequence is CASSPLLGRGWNEQYF. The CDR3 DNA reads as TGTGCCAGCAGTCCCCTCTTAGGCAGGGGGTGGAACGAGCAGTACTTC.

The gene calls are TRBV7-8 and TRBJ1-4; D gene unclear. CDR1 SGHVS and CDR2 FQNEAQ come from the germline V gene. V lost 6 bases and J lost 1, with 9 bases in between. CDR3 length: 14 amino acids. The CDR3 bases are TGTGCCAGCAGTTTATCCAGAACTAATGAAAAACTGTTTTTT. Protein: CASSLSRTNEKLFF.

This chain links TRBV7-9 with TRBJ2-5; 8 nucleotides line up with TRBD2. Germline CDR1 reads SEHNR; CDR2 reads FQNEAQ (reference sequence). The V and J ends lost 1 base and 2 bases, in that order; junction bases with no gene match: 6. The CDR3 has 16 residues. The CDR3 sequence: CASSLGLGGGQETQYF. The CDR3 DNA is TGTGCCAGCAGCTTAGGCCTCGGGGGGGGGCAAGAGACCCAGTACTTC.

The CDR3 region is CASSLRTPSGVGSGNTIYF. The CDR3, as DNA: TGCGCCAGCAGCCTACGGACCCCGTCCGGGGTAGGCTCTGGAAACACCATATATTTT. The V and J genes are TRBV5-1 and TRBJ1-3; D ambiguous. The CDR3 is 19 amino acids. Germline CDR1 and CDR2: SGHRS and YFSETQ. V was cut by 4 bases and J by 0 bases, with 23 bases left in between.

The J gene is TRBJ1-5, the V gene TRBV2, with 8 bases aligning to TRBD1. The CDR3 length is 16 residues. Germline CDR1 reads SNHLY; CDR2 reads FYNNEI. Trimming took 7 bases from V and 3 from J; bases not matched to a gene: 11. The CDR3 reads CASIPQGVPLNQPQHF. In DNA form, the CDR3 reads TGTGCCAGCATTCCACAGGGGGTCCCCCTCAATCAGCCCCAGCATTTT. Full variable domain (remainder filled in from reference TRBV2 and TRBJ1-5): EPEVTQTPSHQVTQMGQEVILRCVPISNHLYFYWYRQILGQKVEFLVSFYNNEISEKSEIFDDQFSVERPDGSNFTLKIRSTKLEDSAMYFCASIPQGVPLNQPQHFGDGTRLSIL.

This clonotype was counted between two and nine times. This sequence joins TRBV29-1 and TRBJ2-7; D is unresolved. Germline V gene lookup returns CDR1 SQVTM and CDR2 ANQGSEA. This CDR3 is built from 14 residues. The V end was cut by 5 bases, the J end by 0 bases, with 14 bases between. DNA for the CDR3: TGCAGCGTTTCTCCACAGTCAGTCTCCTACGAGCAGTACTTC. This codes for CSVSPQSVSYEQYF.

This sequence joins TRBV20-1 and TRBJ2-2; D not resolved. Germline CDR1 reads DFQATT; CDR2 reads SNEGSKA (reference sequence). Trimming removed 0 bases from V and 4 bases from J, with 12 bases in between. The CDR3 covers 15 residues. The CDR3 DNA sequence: TGCAGTGCTAGAGATGGGTCAGACATCACCGGGGAGCTGTTTTTT. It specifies CSARDGSDITGELFF.

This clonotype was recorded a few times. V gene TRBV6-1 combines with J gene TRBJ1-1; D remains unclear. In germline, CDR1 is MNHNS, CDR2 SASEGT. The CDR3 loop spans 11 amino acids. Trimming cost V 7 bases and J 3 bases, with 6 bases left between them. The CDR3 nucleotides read TGTGCCAGCAAGCAGGACACTGAAGCTTTCTTT. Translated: CASKQDTEAFF.

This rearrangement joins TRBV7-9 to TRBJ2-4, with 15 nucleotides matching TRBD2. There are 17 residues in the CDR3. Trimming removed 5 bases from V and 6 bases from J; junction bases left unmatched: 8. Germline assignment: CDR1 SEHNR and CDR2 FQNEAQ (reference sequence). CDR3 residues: CASSGGLAGGVRNIQYF. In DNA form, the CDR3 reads TGTGCCAGCAGCGGAGGACTAGCGGGGGGGGTTCGAAACATTCAGTACTTC. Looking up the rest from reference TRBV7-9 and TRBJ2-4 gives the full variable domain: DTGVSQNPRHKITKRGQNVTFRCDPISEHNRLYWYRQTLGQGPEFLTYFQNEAQLEKSRLLSDRFSAERPKGSFSTLEIQRTEQGDSAMYLCASSGGLAGGVRNIQYFGAGTRLSVL.